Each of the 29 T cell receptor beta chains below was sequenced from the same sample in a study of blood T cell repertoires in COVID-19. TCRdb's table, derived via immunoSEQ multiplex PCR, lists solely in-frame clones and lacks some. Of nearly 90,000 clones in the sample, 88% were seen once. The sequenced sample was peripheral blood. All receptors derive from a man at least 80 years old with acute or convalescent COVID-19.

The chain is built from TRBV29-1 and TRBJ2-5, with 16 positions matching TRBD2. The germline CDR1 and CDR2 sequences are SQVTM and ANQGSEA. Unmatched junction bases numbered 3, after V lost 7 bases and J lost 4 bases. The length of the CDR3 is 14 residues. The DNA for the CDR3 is TGCAGCGGAGGGACTAGCGGGAGGGGAGAGACCCAGTACTTC. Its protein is CSGGTSGRGETQYF.

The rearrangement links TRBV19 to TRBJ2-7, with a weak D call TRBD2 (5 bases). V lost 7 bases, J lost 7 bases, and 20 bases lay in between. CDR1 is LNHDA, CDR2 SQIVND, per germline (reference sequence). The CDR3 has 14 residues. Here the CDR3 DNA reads TGTGCCAGTAACGAGAGGGCCCAGTTTTCTGAGCAGTACTTC. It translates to CASNERAQFSEQYF.

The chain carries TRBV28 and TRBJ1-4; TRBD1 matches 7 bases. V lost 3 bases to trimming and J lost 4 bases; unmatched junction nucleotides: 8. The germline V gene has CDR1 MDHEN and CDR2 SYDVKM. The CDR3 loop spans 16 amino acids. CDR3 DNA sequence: TGTGCCAGCAGTTTCCCCTCCGGGACAGTTAATGAAAAACTGTTTTTT. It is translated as CASSFPSGTVNEKLFF.

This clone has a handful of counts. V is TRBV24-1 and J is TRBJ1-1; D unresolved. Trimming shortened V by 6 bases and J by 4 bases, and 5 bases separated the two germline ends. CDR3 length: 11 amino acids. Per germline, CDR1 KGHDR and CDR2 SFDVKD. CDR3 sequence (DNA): TGTGCCACCAGTCGCGGCACTGAAGCTTTCTTT. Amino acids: CATSRGTEAFF.

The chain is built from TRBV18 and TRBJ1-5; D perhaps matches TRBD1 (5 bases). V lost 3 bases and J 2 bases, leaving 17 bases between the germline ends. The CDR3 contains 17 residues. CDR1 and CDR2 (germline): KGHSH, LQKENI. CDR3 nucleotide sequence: TGTGCCAGCTCACCGTGGGGCCCGGCCCAGGGCAATCAGCCCCAGCATTTT. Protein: CASSPWGPAQGNQPQHF.

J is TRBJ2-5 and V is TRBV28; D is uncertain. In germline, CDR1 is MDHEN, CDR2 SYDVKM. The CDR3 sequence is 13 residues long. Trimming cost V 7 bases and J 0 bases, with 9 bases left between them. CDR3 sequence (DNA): TGTGCCAGCACCGACTGGAACCAAGAGACCCAGTACTTC. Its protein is CASTDWNQETQYF.

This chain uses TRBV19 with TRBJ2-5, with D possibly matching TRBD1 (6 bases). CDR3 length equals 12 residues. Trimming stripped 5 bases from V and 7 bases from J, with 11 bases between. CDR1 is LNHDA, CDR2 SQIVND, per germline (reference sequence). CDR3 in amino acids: CASSPLTGTQYF. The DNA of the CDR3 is TGTGCCAGTAGTCCCCTGACAGGGACCCAGTACTTC.

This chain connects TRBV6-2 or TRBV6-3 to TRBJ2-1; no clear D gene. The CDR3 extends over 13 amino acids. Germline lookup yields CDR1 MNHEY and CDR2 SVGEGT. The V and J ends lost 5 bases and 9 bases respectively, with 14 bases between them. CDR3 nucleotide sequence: TGTGCCAGCAGTCCCCTAAGGAGAGGTGAGCAGTTCTTC. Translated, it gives CASSPLRRGEQFF.

CDR3 sequence reads: CASSLARTWTVTSGYTF. The CDR3, as DNA: TGTGCCAGCAGCTTGGCCCGAACTTGGACTGTAACATCTGGCTACACCTTC. V is TRBV5-8 and J is TRBJ1-2; D is undetermined. Germline V gene data show CDR1 as SGHTS and CDR2 as YDEGEE. V was shortened by 0 bases and J by 7 bases, with 22 bases between the two germline ends. The CDR3 contains 17 residues. Together with reference TRBV5-8 and TRBJ1-2, the CDR3 gives the full variable domain: EAGVTQSPTHLIKTRGQQATLRCSPISGHTSVYWYQQALGLGLQFLLWYDEGEERNRGNFPPRFSGRQFPNYSSELNVNALELEDSALYLCASSLARTWTVTSGYTFGSGTRLTVV.

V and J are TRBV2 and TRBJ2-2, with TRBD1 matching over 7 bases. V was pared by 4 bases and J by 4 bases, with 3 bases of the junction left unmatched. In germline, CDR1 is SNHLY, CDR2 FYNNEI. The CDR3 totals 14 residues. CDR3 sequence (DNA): TGTGCCAGCAGTGGGGACAGTTTCACCGGGGAGCTGTTTTTT. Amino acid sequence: CASSGDSFTGELFF. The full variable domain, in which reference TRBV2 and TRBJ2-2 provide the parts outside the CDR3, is EPEVTQTPSHQVTQMGQEVILRCVPISNHLYFYWYRQILGQKVEFLVSFYNNEISEKSEIFDDQFSVERPDGSNFTLKIRSTKLEDSAMYFCASSGDSFTGELFFGEGSRLTVL.

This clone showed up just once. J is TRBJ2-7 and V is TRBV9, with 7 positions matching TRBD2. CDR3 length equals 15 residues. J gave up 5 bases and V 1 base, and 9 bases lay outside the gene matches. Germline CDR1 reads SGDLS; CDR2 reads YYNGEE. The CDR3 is CASSVRSGEPHEQYF. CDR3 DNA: TGTGCCAGCAGCGTAAGAAGCGGGGAGCCCCACGAGCAGTACTTC.

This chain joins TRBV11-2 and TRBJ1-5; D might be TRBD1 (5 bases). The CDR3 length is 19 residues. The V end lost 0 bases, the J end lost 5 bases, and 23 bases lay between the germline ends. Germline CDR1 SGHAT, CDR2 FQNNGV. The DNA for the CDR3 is TGTGCCAGCAGCTTAGACCATCGACTGGGGAAAAAAGGGGATCAGCCCCAGCATTTT. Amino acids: CASSLDHRLGKKGDQPQHF. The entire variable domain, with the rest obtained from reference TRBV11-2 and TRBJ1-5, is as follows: EAGVAQSPRYKIIEKRQSVAFWCNPISGHATLYWYQQILGQGPKLLIQFQNNGVVDDSQLPKDRFSAERLKGVDSTLKIQPAKLEDSAVYLCASSLDHRLGKKGDQPQHFGDGTRLSIL.

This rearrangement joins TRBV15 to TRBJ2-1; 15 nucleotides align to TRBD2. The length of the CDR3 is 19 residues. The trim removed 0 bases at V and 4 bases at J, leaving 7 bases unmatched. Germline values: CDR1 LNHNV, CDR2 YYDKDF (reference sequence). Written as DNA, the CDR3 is TGTGCCACCAGCAGAGATTCTTGGACTAGCGGGGGGGAATACAATGAGCAGTTCTTC. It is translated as CATSRDSWTSGGEYNEQFF.

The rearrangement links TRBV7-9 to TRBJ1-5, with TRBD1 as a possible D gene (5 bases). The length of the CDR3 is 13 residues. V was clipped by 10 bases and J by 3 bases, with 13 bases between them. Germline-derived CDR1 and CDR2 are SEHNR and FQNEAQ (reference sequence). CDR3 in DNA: TGTGCCACTGCTAGGGGCGACAATCAGCCCCAGCATTTT. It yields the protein CATARGDNQPQHF.

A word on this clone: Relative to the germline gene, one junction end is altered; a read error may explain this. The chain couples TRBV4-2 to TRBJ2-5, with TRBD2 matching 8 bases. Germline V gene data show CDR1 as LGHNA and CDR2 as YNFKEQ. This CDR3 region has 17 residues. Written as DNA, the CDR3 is TGTGCCAGCAGCCAAGGACTCCTAGCGGGCGCCCAAGGGACCCAGTACTTC. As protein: CASSQGLLAGAQGTQYF.

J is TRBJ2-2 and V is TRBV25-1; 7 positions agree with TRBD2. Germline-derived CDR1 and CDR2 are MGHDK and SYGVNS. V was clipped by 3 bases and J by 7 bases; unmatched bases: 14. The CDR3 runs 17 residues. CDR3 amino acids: CASSDAAGGSSGGELFF. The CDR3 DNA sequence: TGTGCCAGCAGTGATGCCGCGGGCGGGAGTTCGGGCGGGGAGCTGTTTTTT.

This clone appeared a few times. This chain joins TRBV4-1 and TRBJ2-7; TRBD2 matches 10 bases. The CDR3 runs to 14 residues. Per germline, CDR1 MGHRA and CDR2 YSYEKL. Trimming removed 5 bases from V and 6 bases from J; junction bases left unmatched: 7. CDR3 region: CASSWSGGVSEQYF. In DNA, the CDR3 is TGCGCCAGCAGCTGGAGCGGGGGGGTAAGCGAGCAGTACTTC.

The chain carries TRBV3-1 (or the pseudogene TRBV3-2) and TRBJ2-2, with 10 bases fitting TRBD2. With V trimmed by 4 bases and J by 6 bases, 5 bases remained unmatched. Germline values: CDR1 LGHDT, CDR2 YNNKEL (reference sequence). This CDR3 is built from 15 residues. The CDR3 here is CASSPPSGGPGELFF. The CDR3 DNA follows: TGTGCCAGCAGCCCTCCTAGCGGGGGCCCCGGGGAGCTGTTTTTT.

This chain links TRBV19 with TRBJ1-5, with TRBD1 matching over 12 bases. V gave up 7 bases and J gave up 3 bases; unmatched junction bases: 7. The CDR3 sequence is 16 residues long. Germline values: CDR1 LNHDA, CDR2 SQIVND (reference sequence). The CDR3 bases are TGTGCCAGTATTGGGACAGGGGGCCTTTACAATCAGCCCCAGCATTTT. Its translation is CASIGTGGLYNQPQHF.

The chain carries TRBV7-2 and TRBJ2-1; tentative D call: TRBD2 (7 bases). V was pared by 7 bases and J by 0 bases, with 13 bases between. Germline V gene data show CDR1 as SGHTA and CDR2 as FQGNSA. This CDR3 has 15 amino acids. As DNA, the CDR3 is TGTGCCAGCACCCGGGGGGACATCTCCTACAATGAGCAGTTCTTC. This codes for CASTRGDISYNEQFF.

CDR3 residues: CASSAGTGGIEAFF. CDR3 in DNA: TGTGCCAGCAGTGCCGGGACAGGGGGCATTGAAGCTTTCTTT. This rearrangement joins TRBV9 to TRBJ1-1; 12 bases are a match to TRBD1. Germline-derived CDR1 and CDR2 are SGDLS and YYNGEE. V gave up 5 bases and J gave up 7 bases; unmatched junction bases: 6. CDR3 length: 14 amino acids.

The DNA of the CDR3 is TGTGCCAGCAGCTTAGGCCTGGCCGAGCAGTACTTC. Translation: CASSLGLAEQYF. The chain is built from TRBV13 and TRBJ2-7; D gene ambiguous. Trimming took 0 bases from V and 6 from J, leaving 6 bases between them. The CDR3 totals 12 residues. Germline V gene sequence: CDR1 PRHDT, CDR2 FYEKMQ (reference sequence). The variable domain in full, completed from reference TRBV13 and TRBJ2-7, reads AAGVIQSPRHLIKEKRETATLKCYPIPRHDTVYWYQQGPGQDPQFLISFYEKMQSDKGSIPDRFSAQQFSDYHSELNMSSLELGDSALYFCASSLGLAEQYFGPGTRLTVT.

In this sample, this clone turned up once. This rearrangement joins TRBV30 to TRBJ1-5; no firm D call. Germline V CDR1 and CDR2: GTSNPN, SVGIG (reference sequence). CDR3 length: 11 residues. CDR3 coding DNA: TGTGGGGCAGGTAGCAATCAGCCCCAGCATTTT. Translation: CGAGSNQPQHF.

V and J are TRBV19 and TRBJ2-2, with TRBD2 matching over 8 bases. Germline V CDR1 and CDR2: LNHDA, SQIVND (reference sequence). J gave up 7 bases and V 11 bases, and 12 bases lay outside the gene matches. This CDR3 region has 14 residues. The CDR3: CAARPGTSGGELFF. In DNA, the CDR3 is TGTGCCGCCCGCCCCGGGACTAGTGGCGGGGAGCTGTTTTTT.

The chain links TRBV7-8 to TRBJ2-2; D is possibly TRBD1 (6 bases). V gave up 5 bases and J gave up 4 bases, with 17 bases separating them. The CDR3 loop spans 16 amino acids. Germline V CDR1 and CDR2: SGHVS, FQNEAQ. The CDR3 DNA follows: TGTGCCAGCAGCCGAGAACAGGGTTATATCACCGGGGAGCTGTTTTTT. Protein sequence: CASSREQGYITGELFF.

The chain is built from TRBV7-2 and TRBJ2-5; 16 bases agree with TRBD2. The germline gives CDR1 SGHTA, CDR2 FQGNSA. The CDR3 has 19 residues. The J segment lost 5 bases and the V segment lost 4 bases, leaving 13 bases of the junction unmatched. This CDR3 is CASSSWWGLAGGQKETQYF. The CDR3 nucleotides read TGTGCCAGCAGCTCCTGGTGGGGACTAGCGGGGGGGCAAAAGGAGACCCAGTACTTC. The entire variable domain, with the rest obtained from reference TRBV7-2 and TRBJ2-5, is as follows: GAGVSQSPSNKVTEKGKDVELRCDPISGHTALYWYRQSLGQGLEFLIYFQGNSAPDKSGLPSDRFSAERTGGSVSTLTIQRTQQEDSAVYLCASSSWWGLAGGQKETQYFGPGTRLLVL.

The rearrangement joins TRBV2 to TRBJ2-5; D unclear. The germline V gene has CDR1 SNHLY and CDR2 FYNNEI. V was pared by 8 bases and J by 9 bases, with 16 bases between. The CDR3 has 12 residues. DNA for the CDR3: TGTGCCAGCCGGGTGACCCTGCCTTCCCAGTACTTC. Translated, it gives CASRVTLPSQYF.

CDR3 in amino acids: CASSMRDRGRETQYF. The CDR3 nucleotides are TGTGCCAGTAGTATGAGGGACAGGGGGCGGGAGACCCAGTACTTC. The rearrangement links TRBV19 to TRBJ2-5; 12 positions match TRBD1. The CDR3 contains 15 residues. V lost 3 bases to trimming and J lost 5 bases; unmatched junction nucleotides: 4. Germline lookup yields CDR1 LNHDA and CDR2 SQIVND (reference sequence).

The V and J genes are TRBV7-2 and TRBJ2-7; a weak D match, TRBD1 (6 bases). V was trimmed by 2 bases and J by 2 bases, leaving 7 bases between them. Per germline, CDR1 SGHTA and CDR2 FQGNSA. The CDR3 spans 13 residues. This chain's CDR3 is CASSLQGPYEQYF. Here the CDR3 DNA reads TGTGCCAGCAGCTTACAGGGGCCCTACGAGCAGTACTTC.